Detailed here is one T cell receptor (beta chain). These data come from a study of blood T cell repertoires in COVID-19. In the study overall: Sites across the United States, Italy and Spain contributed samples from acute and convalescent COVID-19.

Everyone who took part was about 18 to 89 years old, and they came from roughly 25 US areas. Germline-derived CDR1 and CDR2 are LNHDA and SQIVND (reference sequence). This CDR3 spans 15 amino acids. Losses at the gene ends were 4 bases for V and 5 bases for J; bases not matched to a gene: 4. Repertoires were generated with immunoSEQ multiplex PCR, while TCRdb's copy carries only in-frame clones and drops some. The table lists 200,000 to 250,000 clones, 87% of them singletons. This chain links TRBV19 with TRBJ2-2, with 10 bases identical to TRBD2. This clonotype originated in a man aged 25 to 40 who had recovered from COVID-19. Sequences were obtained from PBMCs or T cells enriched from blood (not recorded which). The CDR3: CASSTSGSRTGELFF. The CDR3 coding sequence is TGTGCCAGTAGTACTAGCGGGAGTCGAACCGGGGAGCTGTTTTTT.